This T cell receptor beta chain appears in the sequencing data of a study of CD8 T cells in ankylosing spondylitis. V shed 4 bases and J shed 6 bases, with 18 bases lying between them. Germline assignment: CDR1 SGHRS and CDR2 YFSETQ. The CDR3 runs to 15 residues. Whole-study findings and limits: A TCR beta motif of under ten highly homologous variants seemed to mark ankylosing spondylitis blood. Disease-linked clones were reportedly significantly enriched in matched ankylosing spondylitis synovial fluid. Peripheral blood held disease-linked clones only at relatively low frequency, and these were CD8+.

Libraries of TCR beta came from quantitative 5'-RACE with molecular barcodes. From the 5' RACE reads, TCRdb called clonotypes with MiXCR, one entry per CDR3 protein. In the table there are tens of thousands of distinct CDR3 sequences, 11% of which are singletons. As concerns this clonotype: Its target is not known.

The sequenced material came from blood, either unsorted or a sorted T cell fraction (not recorded which). This chain uses TRBV5-1 with TRBJ2-3; D might be TRBD1 or TRBD2, each matching 5 bases. The clonotype was recovered from a male donor with ankylosing spondylitis or in good health (not recorded which). The CDR3 nucleotides are TGCGCCAGCAGCCGATGGGACGGAGCAGAGGATACGCAGTATTTT. This encodes CASSRWDGAEDTQYF.